Sequencing of this T cell receptor (beta chain) was carried out in a study of cytomegalovirus exposure and HLA in healthy donors. The PCR used 60 Vbeta and 13 Jbeta primers. Repertoires were generated with immunoSEQ multiplex PCR, while TCRdb's copy carries only in-frame clones and drops some. The repertoire holds 120,000 or so clones, 65% to 85% seen once, with under 4.5% in the top ten. There are a few counts of this clone. V shed 0 bases and J shed 3 bases, with 17 bases lying between them. The CDR3 has 18 amino acids. CDR1 and CDR2 from the germline V gene are LGHNA and YSLEER. The receptor was derived from a man aged 18-30 years in good health and CMV-seropositive. V gene TRBV4-3 combines with J gene TRBJ1-4, with D maybe TRBD1 (6 bases). The sequencing sample was made of PBMCs. This CDR3 is CASSQDGAGATANEKLFF. CDR3 in DNA: TGCGCCAGCAGCCAAGATGGGGCGGGGGCAACAGCTAATGAAAAACTGTTTTTT.